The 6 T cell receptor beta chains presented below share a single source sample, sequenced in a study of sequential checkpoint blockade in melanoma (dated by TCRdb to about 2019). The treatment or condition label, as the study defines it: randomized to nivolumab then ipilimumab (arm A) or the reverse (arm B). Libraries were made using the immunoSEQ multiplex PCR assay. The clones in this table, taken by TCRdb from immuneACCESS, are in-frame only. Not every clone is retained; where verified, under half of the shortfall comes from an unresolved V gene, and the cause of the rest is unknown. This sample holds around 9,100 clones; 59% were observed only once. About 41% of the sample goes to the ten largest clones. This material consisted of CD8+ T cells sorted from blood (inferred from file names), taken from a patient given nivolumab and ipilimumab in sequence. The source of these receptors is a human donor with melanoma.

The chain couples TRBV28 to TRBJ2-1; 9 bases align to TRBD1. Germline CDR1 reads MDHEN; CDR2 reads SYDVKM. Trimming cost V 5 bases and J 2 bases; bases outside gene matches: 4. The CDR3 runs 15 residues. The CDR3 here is CASSLGQGPYNEQFF. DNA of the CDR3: TGTGCCAGCAGTCTGGGACAGGGACCCTACAATGAGCAGTTCTTC.

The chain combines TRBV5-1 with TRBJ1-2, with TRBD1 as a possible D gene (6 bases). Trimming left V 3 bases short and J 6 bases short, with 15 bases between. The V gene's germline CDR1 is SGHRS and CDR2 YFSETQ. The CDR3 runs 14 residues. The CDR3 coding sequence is TGCGCCAGCAGCTCGGAACAGGGTAGCGATGGCTACACCTTC. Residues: CASSSEQGSDGYTF.

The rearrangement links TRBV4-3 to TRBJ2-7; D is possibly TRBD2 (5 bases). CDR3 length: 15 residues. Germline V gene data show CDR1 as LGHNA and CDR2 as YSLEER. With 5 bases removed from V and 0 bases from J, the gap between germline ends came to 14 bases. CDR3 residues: CASSYNEGPSYEQYF. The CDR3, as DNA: TGCGCCAGCAGCTACAACGAGGGCCCCTCCTACGAGCAGTACTTC.

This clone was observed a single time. The CDR3 region is CASSIGLTYEQYF. The CDR3 DNA is TGTGCCAGTAGTATAGGACTGACCTACGAGCAGTACTTC. J is TRBJ2-7 and V is TRBV19; D ambiguous. Trimming removed 1 base at V and 2 bases at J, with 6 bases between. Germline CDR1 and CDR2: LNHDA and SQIVND (reference sequence). The CDR3 is 13 residues long. Looking up the rest from reference TRBV19 and TRBJ2-7 gives the full variable domain: DGGITQSPKYLFRKEGQNVTLSCEQNLNHDAMYWYRQDPGQGLRLIYYSQIVNDFQKGDIAEGYSVSREKKESFPLTVTSAQKNPTAFYLCASSIGLTYEQYFGPGTRLTVT.

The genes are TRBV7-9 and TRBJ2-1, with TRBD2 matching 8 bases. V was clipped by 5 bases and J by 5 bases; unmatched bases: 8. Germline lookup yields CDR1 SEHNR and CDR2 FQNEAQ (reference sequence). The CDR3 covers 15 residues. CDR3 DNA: TGTGCCAGCAGCGCTACGCGAGCGGGGGACAATGAGCAGTTCTTC. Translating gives CASSATRAGDNEQFF.

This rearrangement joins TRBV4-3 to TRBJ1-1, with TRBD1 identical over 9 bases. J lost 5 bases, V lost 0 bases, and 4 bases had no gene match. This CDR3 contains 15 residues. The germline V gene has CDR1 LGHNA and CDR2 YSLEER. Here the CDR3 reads CASSQDLGQGTEAFF. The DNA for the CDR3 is TGCGCCAGCAGCCAAGATCTAGGACAGGGGACTGAAGCTTTCTTT.